This T cell receptor beta chain was found in a study of cytomegalovirus exposure and HLA in healthy donors (TCRdb year 2017). Regarding the complete study: In an earlier analysis of fewer than 750 of the donors, roughly 300 Gb of sequence data and some 120 million unique TCR beta sequences from 180 million or so T cells were reported. An early release that covered fewer than 750 HLA-typed donors contained approximately 300 gigabases of sequencing data and 75 million to 100 million unique TCR sequences. Of the roughly 400 genotyped donors, about 80% fell in the genetic ancestry cluster associated with self-reported Caucasian donors. The aim of the study was to test whether cataloging public T cell receptors could identify signatures of past pathogen exposure. The study used immunosequencing to profile the T cell repertoires of about 670 subjects and linked those repertoires to cytomegalovirus serostatus. Besides the first cohort of under 700 subjects, a separate validation cohort made up of over 95 different subjects was used. To predict cytomegalovirus infection status, the study combined high-throughput TCR immunosequencing, statistical association of individual TCRs with disease status, and machine learning. In a later analysis, previously published TCR beta repertoires from 666 donors were re-analyzed and high-resolution HLA genotyping was added so that TCR occurrence patterns could be studied. Rather than drawing on any new phenotypic data, the later analysis identified candidate immune exposures from TCR beta sequences and the way those sequences occurred across donors. In an earlier analysis of roughly 540 of the donors, high-throughput TCR beta sequencing was used to judge whether each TCR beta V gene segment behaved as functional or pseudogenic. Alongside the repertoire data, information on donor age, sex, ethnicity and CMV serostatus was compiled. A later genetic analysis used genome-wide SNP genotypes for about three fifths of the 666 donors, treating that subset as a discovery cohort. All discovery cohort repertoires had been generated on a single sequencing platform. HLA typing covered class I and class II loci at four-digit resolution. The number of donors typed differed by locus, with 629-630 for A, B, C, DRB1 and DQB1, roughly 520 for DQA1, some 570 for DPA1, and 472 for DPB1. Roughly five DR-DQ haplotypes were treated as single units for association and clustering because of strong linkage in the cohort. Across some 400 genotyped donors of the cohort, an average of approximately 240,000 unique TCR beta nucleotide sequences per donor were sequenced, and roughly 17% of those sequences were non-productive.

The library was made by the immunoSEQ multiplex PCR assay. For the multiplex PCR, a mixture combining 60 forward primers for TCR Vbeta segments and 13 reverse primers for TCR Jbeta segments was used. The CDR3 region of rearranged TCR beta genes was amplified from genomic DNA by a multiplex PCR assay. The amplified TCR beta libraries were sequenced on the Illumina HiSeq System as 87-base-pair reads. In the source study's methods: Across the 500 to 750 repertoires, a later analysis counted approximately 83 million unique TCR beta chains, 9.5 million to 13 million of which were shared by at least two donors. Raw reads were error-corrected and collapsed into unique sequences by a nearest-neighbor algorithm in which closely related sequences were merged to remove PCR and sequencing errors. To assign V, D and J gene segments, CDR3 sequences were aligned to IMGT reference sequences. For a sequence to be retained, a match of at least six nucleotides to both a V gene segment and a J gene segment was required. Rearrangements were classified as productive when the CDR3 lacked stop codons and remained in frame with V and J, and all other rearrangements were classified as non-productive. CDR3 was defined by IMGT convention, running from the second conserved V-encoded cysteine to the conserved J-encoded phenylalanine. The earlier analysis of fewer than 750 of the donors excluded sequences that lacked an unambiguous match to a single V gene segment. An earlier analysis of some 610 of the donors called V segments functional above 56.7% productive rearrangements and segregating when the between-donor standard deviation exceeded 5%. To diagnose cytomegalovirus status from the catalog of TCR beta chain sequences, a statistical classification framework was built. V and J gene assignment, in a later analysis, came from comparing TCR nucleotide sequences with IMGT/GENE-DB human TR gene sequences. A later analysis assigned CDR3 sequences and most-parsimonious VDJ recombination scenarios with the TCRdist pipeline. In a later analysis, each TCR beta chain was defined by its CDR3 amino acid sequence together with its V-gene family, and reads lacking a unique V-gene family were excluded. In a later analysis, fewer than 600 highly shared, low-generation-probability nucleotide sequences were removed to address suspected cross-contamination and a sequencing artifact. In a later analysis, a clonal expansion index was calculated for each public chain from normalized within-repertoire ranks of inferred template counts. In a later analysis, generation probabilities were computed with a VDJ recombination model fitted to out-of-frame rearrangements, and the resulting probabilities were checked against IGoR. Hypergeometric tests were used in a later analysis to score TCR-TCR, TCR-HLA and TCR-CMV co-occurrence, with a repertoire-size bias correction applied to the TCR pairs. In a later analysis, false discovery rates were estimated by permuting HLA or CMV assignments 20 times. A later analysis grouped co-occurring TCRs with DBSCAN, adding TCRdist sequence similarity when clustering within HLA-allele-positive subsets. Repertoires with fewer than 30,000 or more than 120,000 public chains, plus five repertoires with anomalous nucleotide sharing, were excluded from co-occurrence clustering. In TCRdb, the immuneACCESS table is reduced to in-frame sequences with V and J assigned. These tables do not hold every clone; where another copy was compared, an unresolved V gene accounts for under half, and the others remain unexplained. V and J calls plus clone size are reproduced from that table; the DNA served to infer D and trimming. The sample table shows over 80,000 clones, and 65% to 80% are seen once. The ten biggest clones cover around 15% of the sample.

The cohort consisted of 600 to 700 healthy bone marrow donors. All cohort members were sampled while nominally healthy, although unrecorded immune exposures were likely present. The donor was CMV seropositive and belonged to the group of 250 to 350 seropositive cohort members. Every donor gave a peripheral blood sample, and the peripheral blood mononuclear cells from that sample were used for TCR beta sequencing. Genomic DNA was extracted from the blood cell samples with the Qiagen DNeasy Blood Extraction Kit. The table lists this clone with a count of one. Its binding antigen is unknown. No much larger clone is present one base from it, and per-base qualities are unavailable. Points the paper makes about the study in general: Correlated functional status among segregating V segments might reflect linkage disequilibrium, but an unknown experimental factor could not be ruled out. Because counts were too low, 15 to 20 rarely observed V segments, including chromosome 9 orphons, were left out of the earlier analysis of approximately 500 of the donors. Three of the identified cytomegalovirus-associated TCR beta chains were confirmed in vitro to be specific for cytomegalovirus antigens. The study gave a list of 150 to 200 TCR beta chains associated with cytomegalovirus. Several of the top co-occurrence clusters appeared to be linked to parvovirus B19, influenza, CMV and Epstein-Barr virus, according to a later analysis. A later analysis found that HLA-associated TCR beta chains were more clonally expanded and had lower generation probabilities than equally common non-associated chains. For the cohort, immune exposure information was limited to CMV serostatus. A cluster of highly shared sequence variants was judged likely to be a technical artifact of the sequencing pipeline. At a false discovery rate of 0.05, a later analysis linked 16,951 TCR beta sequences to specific HLA alleles. In a later genetic analysis, fewer N-insertions in productive TCRs were reported among donors in an Asian-associated ancestry cluster than the roughly 710-donor mean. An earlier analysis of some 560 of the donors showed that most TCR beta V segments appeared in productive rearrangements either about 87% or about 30% of the time, which broadly matched IMGT annotations. In a later analysis, TCR association rates were found to vary across HLA loci, with the most associated TCRs seen for DRB1 alleles and the fewest for HLA-C alleles. The classifier was reported to diagnose cytomegalovirus status with high specificity and sensitivity in both the original and validation cohorts. When HLA alleles, especially DR and DQ, strongly co-occurred, TCR associations were difficult to assign to individual alleles. A further reported finding was that TCR beta sequences accurately predicted the HLA-A and HLA-B alleles for most subjects in the first cohort. In a later analysis, most CMV-associated TCR beta chains were found to appear HLA-restricted, with HLA associations seemingly driven largely by CMV exposure. The cohort was sequenced for TCR beta chains only, and without alpha or paired-chain data the features that could be detected were limited. Presence/absence analyses assumed roughly uniform sequencing depth across donors, an assumption that may not hold. Most TCR sequences were observed very rarely across donors, whereas some public TCRs were present in many individuals. Because HLA typing was missing for some donors at each locus, association tests included only the typed subset. The authors suggested that the approach could potentially be generalized to other disease states and immunological phenotypes. A later genetic analysis associated a missense DCLRE1C variant with V-gene and J-gene trimming of TCR beta chains, and an independent cohort replicated the association.

The sequencing input was PBMCs. This receptor was identified in a man in his sixties in good health and CMV-seropositive.

The DNA sequence is TGTGCCAGCAGCTTGCCACAACAAATAAACGAGCAGTACTTC. This sequence encodes CASSLPQQINEQYF. Recombination connected TRBV5-4 to TRBJ2-7, with the D segment identity uncertain. The V end loses 1 base and the J end loses 5 bases, and a stretch of 13 bases separates them. The cysteine opens and the phenylalanine closes a CDR3 of 14 amino acids. Here the CDR3 DNA is all that survives: 42 bases in frame from base 1. Via the germline V gene (reference sequence), CDR1 is SGHNT and CDR2 YYREEE.